This T cell receptor (beta chain) is drawn from a study of cytomegalovirus exposure and HLA in healthy donors. The PCR employed 60 Vbeta primers together with 13 Jbeta primers. Assay: immunoSEQ multiplex PCR; the TCRdb copy retains only in-frame clones and omits some. The sample includes about 120,000 clones, around 75% of them seen just once. CDR1 is SEHNR, CDR2 FQNEAQ, per germline (reference sequence). The CDR3 runs to 14 residues. Trimming stripped 5 bases from V and 0 bases from J, with 10 bases between. The sequence derives from a woman aged 40 to 55 in good health and CMV-seropositive. Material: PBMCs. The V call is TRBV7-9, the J call TRBJ2-5, with D hard to call. Written as DNA, the CDR3 is TGTGCCAGCAGCCCCACAGTGTACCAAGAGACCCAGTACTTC. Translation: CASSPTVYQETQYF.